This T cell receptor beta chain was found in a study of cytotoxic CD8 clonotypes in ibrutinib-treated CLL. CDR3 length: 14 amino acids. Trimming shortened V by 4 bases and J by 1 base, and 11 bases separated the two germline ends. Germline CDR1 SGHRS, CDR2 YFSETQ. Sequencing used immunoSEQ multiplex PCR; TCRdb keeps in-frame clones, though not all of them. The sample has approximately 53,000 clones, around 78% seen once. The input for sequencing was PBMCs, taken after 24 months of ibrutinib treatment. J is TRBJ1-1 and V is TRBV5-1; D remains unclear. The sequence derives from a human donor with chronic lymphocytic leukemia. The CDR3 bases are TGCGCCAGCAGCGCCAAAGTGGAGAACACTGAAGCTTTCTTT. Encoded protein: CASSAKVENTEAFF.